These 18 T cell receptor beta chains were all obtained from the same sample, sequenced in a study of identical twins. MiXCR, applied by TCRdb to the 5' RACE reads, yields one record per CDR3 protein. The sample lists more than 350,000 distinct CDR3 sequences, roughly 10% occurring once. The specimen sequenced was naive T cells sorted from blood. These receptors all come from a woman in her forties or fifties in good health.

The table lists this clonotype with many counts. V is TRBV12-3 or TRBV12-4 and J is TRBJ1-1; D remains ambiguous. V was pared by 6 bases and J by 1 base, with 15 bases between. The CDR3 is 15 residues long. This CDR3 is CASSRRGVGNTEAFF. CDR3 sequence (DNA): TGTGCCAGCAGCCGCCGCGGGGTGGGGAACACTGAAGCTTTCTTT.

The V gene is TRBV29-1, the J gene TRBJ2-1; D perhaps matches TRBD1 (6 bases). This CDR3 has 15 residues. CDR1 SQVTM and CDR2 ANQGSEA come from the germline V gene. V was cut by 6 bases and J by 0 bases, with 15 bases left in between. This CDR3 reads CSVGWTASSYNEQFF. As DNA, the CDR3 is TGCAGCGTGGGTTGGACAGCTAGCTCCTACAATGAGCAGTTCTTC.

This clonotype was counted many times. The chain combines TRBV29-1 with TRBJ1-1; perhaps TRBD1 as D (5 bases). Germline V gene sequence: CDR1 SQVTM, CDR2 ANQGSEA. The V end lost 7 bases, the J end lost 6 bases, and 15 bases lay between the germline ends. The CDR3 loop spans 12 amino acids. CDR3 sequence (DNA): TGCAGCGGCTCTAGGGGTTATCCTGAAGCTTTCTTT. Encoded protein: CSGSRGYPEAFF.

The chain joins TRBV4-1 to TRBJ1-5; 7 bases agree with TRBD1. Trimming cost V 1 base and J 1 base; bases outside gene matches: 7. Germline CDR1 reads MGHRA; CDR2 reads YSYEKL. The CDR3 contains 17 residues. In DNA, the CDR3 is TGCGCCAGCAGCCAAGTCGGCAGGGGGGTCAGCAATCAGCCCCAGCATTTT. This encodes CASSQVGRGVSNQPQHF.

The chain is built from TRBV9 and TRBJ2-2; TRBD2 matches 8 bases. In germline, CDR1 is SGDLS, CDR2 YYNGEE. This CDR3 is built from 15 residues. Trimming at V came to 3 bases and at J to 6 bases, leaving 7 bases not matched to a gene. CDR3 sequence reads: CASSEASGPPGELFF. The CDR3, as DNA: TGTGCCAGCAGCGAGGCTAGCGGGCCACCCGGGGAGCTGTTTTTT.

The chain has TRBV1 and TRBJ1-1. TRBV1 is deemed a pseudogene. The CDR3 consists of 11 residues. The CDR3: CTSSPDAEAFF. The CDR3 DNA reads as TGCACCAGCAGCCCAGACGCTGAAGCTTTCTTT.

The rearrangement joins TRBV19 to TRBJ2-6; the D is unclear. The CDR3 covers 12 residues. V was clipped by 10 bases and J by 1 base, with 5 bases between them. Germline CDR1 and CDR2: LNHDA and SQIVND (reference sequence). The CDR3 loop reads CATSSGANVLTF. The CDR3, as DNA: TGTGCCACCTCGTCTGGGGCCAACGTCCTGACTTTC.

The chain joins TRBV5-1 to TRBJ2-1, with TRBD2 matching over 9 bases. CDR3 size: 16 residues. With V trimmed by 4 bases and J by 3 bases, 8 bases remained unmatched. The germline CDR1 and CDR2 sequences are SGHRS and YFSETQ. The CDR3 DNA reads TGCGCCAGCAGCCAAATAGCGGGAGAGTTCTACAATGAGCAGTTCTTC. Encoded protein: CASSQIAGEFYNEQFF. The full variable domain, in which reference TRBV5-1 and TRBJ2-1 provide the parts outside the CDR3, is KAGVTQTPRYLIKTRGQQVTLSCSPISGHRSVSWYQQTPGQGLQFLFEYFSETQRNKGNFPGRFSGRQFSNSRSEMNVSTLELGDSALYLCASSQIAGEFYNEQFFGPGTRLTVL.

This clonotype appeared many times. The chain carries TRBV12-3 or TRBV12-4 and TRBJ2-1; no reliable D call. This CDR3 is built from 12 residues. V was cut by 9 bases and J by 6 bases, with 12 bases left in between. CDR3 sequence (DNA): TGTGCCAGTGGAAGGCAGATCAATGAGCAGTTCTTC. As protein: CASGRQINEQFF.

This clonotype was recorded many times. The V gene is TRBV29-1, the J gene TRBJ2-3; 7 bases line up with TRBD2. Trimming cost V 8 bases and J 0 bases; bases outside gene matches: 2. Per the germline V gene, CDR1 is SQVTM and CDR2 is ANQGSEA. This CDR3 spans 12 amino acids. The CDR3 loop is CSCSGSTDTQYF. In nucleotides, the CDR3 is TGCAGCTGTAGCGGGAGCACAGATACGCAGTATTTT.

This clonotype was seen more than once but under ten times. This chain connects TRBV12-3 or TRBV12-4 to TRBJ2-5; perhaps TRBD1 as D (6 bases). V shed 3 bases and J shed 5 bases, with 13 bases lying between them. The CDR3 is made up of 14 amino acids. CDR3 region: CASSFGTRSETQYF. The DNA of the CDR3 is TGTGCCAGCAGTTTTGGGACACGGTCGGAGACCCAGTACTTC.

This clonotype turned up a few times. This rearrangement joins TRBV7-9 to TRBJ1-4, with 7 bases that match TRBD1. This CDR3 has 16 amino acids. Trimming at V came to 5 bases and at J to 4 bases, leaving 10 bases not matched to a gene. The germline CDR1 and CDR2 sequences are SEHNR and FQNEAQ (reference sequence). The CDR3, as DNA: TGTGCCAGCAGCGGGGGGAGCGGGACAGATAATGAAAAACTGTTTTTT. Translating it yields CASSGGSGTDNEKLFF.

The chain recombines TRBV2 with TRBJ2-1, with D unresolved. The V gene's germline CDR1 is SNHLY and CDR2 FYNNEI. The CDR3 contains 11 residues. Trimming pared 4 bases from V and 10 bases from J, leaving 8 bases between. CDR3 residues: CASSVSAEQFF. The CDR3 DNA follows: TGTGCCAGCAGTGTCAGCGCCGAGCAGTTCTTC.

This clonotype was observed a few times. This chain joins TRBV12-3 or TRBV12-4 and TRBJ2-2; 8 positions match TRBD1. Trimming cost V 4 bases and J 4 bases; bases outside gene matches: 8. The CDR3 has 16 residues. CDR3 protein: CASSSPGQALTGELFF. Written as DNA, the CDR3 is TGTGCCAGCAGTTCCCCGGGACAGGCCCTCACCGGGGAGCTGTTTTTT.

This clonotype came up many times. This chain joins TRBV3-1 and TRBJ1-1; D call uncertain. Germline CDR1 reads LGHDT; CDR2 reads YNNKEL (reference sequence). V lost 4 bases to trimming and J lost 1 base, with 4 bases between them. This CDR3 contains 12 residues. The CDR3 spells CASSRPNTEAFF. For the CDR3, the DNA is TGTGCCAGCAGCCGGCCGAACACTGAAGCTTTCTTT.

This clonotype was counted a few times. This chain joins TRBV29-1 and TRBJ2-1, with D perhaps assigned TRBD1 or TRBD2 (5 bases each). The CDR3 extends over 13 amino acids. Germline V gene lookup returns CDR1 SQVTM and CDR2 ANQGSEA. Trimming pared 3 bases from V and 7 bases from J, leaving 13 bases between. The CDR3 spells CSVDHGAQNEQFF. The CDR3 bases are TGCAGCGTTGATCACGGGGCACAGAATGAGCAGTTCTTC.

This clonotype was counted a few times. The chain uses TRBV20-1 and TRBJ2-7; D possibly matches TRBD1 or TRBD2 (5 bases each). The CDR3 extends over 12 amino acids. V gave up 5 bases and J gave up 5 bases, with 13 bases separating them. Per germline, CDR1 DFQATT and CDR2 SNEGSKA (reference sequence). CDR3 region: CSARDRPHEQYF. Written as DNA, the CDR3 is TGCAGTGCTCGGGACCGTCCCCACGAGCAGTACTTC.

This clonotype appeared many times. The J gene is TRBJ2-2, the V gene TRBV5-1; the D gene could be TRBD1 or TRBD2 (5 bases each). The CDR3 totals 14 residues. V was pared by 3 bases and J by 4 bases, with 10 bases between. Germline assignment: CDR1 SGHRS and CDR2 YFSETQ. CDR3 sequence reads: CASSSGTFTGELFF. As DNA, the CDR3 is TGCGCCAGCAGCTCCGGGACGTTCACCGGGGAGCTGTTTTTT.